Listed below are T cell receptor beta chains from one sample, sequenced in a study of graft-versus-host responses after intestinal transplantation. Which antigens these TCRs recognize remains unknown. Produced via immunoSEQ multiplex PCR; TCRdb's table is partial and in-frame only. The sample consists of fewer than 90,000 clones, 85% to 95% of them appearing once. The sample was unstimulated CD4+ T cells sorted from spleen or lymph node cells, taken before transplant. The receptors originated from a human donor who was the organ donor for an intestinal transplant. CDR3s include the opening cysteine and the closing phenylalanine or tryptophan. The D gene is left open where the match is weak. Clone size is not always given. Where it is, it says once, few, many or a class for expanded clones.

>.|TRBJ1-1|TRBD1|TRBV7-2
CASSLVGQIYTEAFF
TGTGCCAGCAGCTTAGTGGGACAGATTTACACTGAAGCTTTCTTT
>.|TRBJ2-5|.|TRBV19
CASTSTTSSPQETQYF
TGTGCCAGTACCTCGACCACAAGTAGCCCCCAAGAGACCCAGTACTTC
>.|TRBJ1-2|.|TRBV5-4
CASSMDSLWGYTF
TGTGCCAGCAGCATGGACAGTCTTTGGGGCTACACCTTC
>.|TRBJ1-5|.|TRBV28
CASSRYSNQPQHF
TGTGCCAGCAGCAGATATAGCAATCAGCCCCAGCATTTT
>.|TRBJ1-1|TRBD1|TRBV5-1
CASSLTPGQGEIEAFF
TGCGCCAGCAGCTTGACTCCGGGACAGGGTGAAATTGAAGCTTTCTTT
>.|TRBJ2-2|TRBD1|TRBV6-5
CASSYARGQGGELFF
TGTGCCAGCAGTTATGCGAGGGGGCAGGGCGGGGAGCTGTTTTTT
>.|TRBJ1-3|TRBD1|TRBV4-3
CASSQNTKQGGSGNTIYF
TGCGCCAGCAGCCAAAATACCAAACAGGGGGGCTCTGGAAACACCATATATTTT
>.|TRBJ2-7|.|TRBV18
CASSPIPGSSYEQYF
TGTGCCAGCTCACCAATTCCGGGCAGCTCCTACGAGCAGTACTTC
>.|TRBJ1-1|.|TRBV7-2
CASSLWENTEAFF
TGTGCCAGCAGCTTATGGGAGAACACTGAAGCTTTCTTT
>.|TRBJ2-3|.|TRBV30
CAWSQIADTQYF
TGTGCCTGGAGTCAGATTGCAGATACGCAGTATTTT
>.|TRBJ1-1|.|TRBV13
CASSLGSGYLSSDTEAFF
TGTGCCAGCAGCTTAGGGTCCGGGTATTTGAGTAGCGACACTGAAGCTTTCTTT
>.|TRBJ2-4|.|TRBV7-3
CASSLDRIAKNIQYF
TGTGCCAGCAGTCTGGACAGAATAGCCAAAAACATTCAGTACTTC
>.|TRBJ1-5|.|TRBV7-2
CASRPGGRVNQPQHF
TGTGCCAGCAGACCCGGGGGGAGGGTAAATCAGCCCCAGCATTTT
>.|TRBJ1-1|.|TRBV15
CATSRVTGRNTEAFF
TGTGCCACCAGCAGAGTGACAGGCAGGAACACTGAAGCTTTCTTT
>.|TRBJ1-1|TRBD1|TRBV5-1
CASSSGQIEAFF
TGCGCCAGCAGTTCGGGACAGATTGAAGCTTTCTTT
>.|TRBJ2-1|.|TRBV19
CASSQGRVGNEQFF
TGTGCCAGTAGCCAGGGGCGCGTTGGGAATGAGCAGTTCTTC
>.|TRBJ1-1|TRBD1|TRBV19
CASNFGTANTEAFF
TGTGCCAGTAATTTCGGGACAGCGAACACTGAAGCTTTCTTT
>.|TRBJ1-6|.|TRBV7-2
CASSLAGPSNSPLHF
TGTGCCAGCAGCTTAGCGGGTCCTAGTAATTCACCCCTCCACTTT
>.|TRBJ2-1|TRBD2|TRBV19
CASSPGLAEYNEQFF
TGTGCCAGTAGCCCCGGACTAGCGGAATACAATGAGCAGTTCTTC
>.|TRBJ1-1|.|TRBV27
CASISPRGNTEAFF
TGTGCCAGCATCTCCCCTCGGGGGAACACTGAAGCTTTCTTT
>.|TRBJ1-6|.|TRBV5-1
CASSFQDPYNSPLHF
TGCGCCAGCAGCTTCCAGGACCCGTATAATTCACCCCTCCACTTT
>.|TRBJ1-2|.|TRBV28
CASRSGAISYTF
TGTGCCAGCAGGTCAGGGGCGATAAGCTACACCTTC
>.|TRBJ1-5|TRBD1|TRBV7-2
CASSLRGRNQPQHF
TGTGCCAGCAGCTTGAGGGGGCGTAATCAGCCCCAGCATTTT
>once|TRBJ1-5|.|TRBV28
CASRIQGGGNQPQHF
TGTGCCAGCAGGATTCAGGGAGGTGGCAATCAGCCCCAGCATTTT
>.|TRBJ2-5|.|TRBV7-3
CASSPRGGTDQETQYF
TGTGCCAGCAGCCCCCGAGGAGGAACAGACCAAGAGACCCAGTACTTC
>.|TRBJ2-6|TRBD1|TRBV19
CASQDRAGANVLTF
TGTGCCAGCCAGGACAGGGCTGGGGCCAACGTCCTGACTTTC
>.|TRBJ2-5|TRBD2|TRBV7-3
CASSLLSGGPFETQYF
TGTGCCAGCAGCTTACTCAGCGGGGGGCCTTTCGAGACCCAGTACTTC
>.|TRBJ1-1|.|TRBV6-5
CASSNPGGGRTEAFF
TGTGCCAGCAGCAACCCCGGGGGGGGGCGCACTGAAGCTTTCTTT
>.|TRBJ2-7|TRBD1|TRBV10-3
CAIRRVQGLYGQYF
TGTGCCATCAGGAGAGTACAGGGGCTATACGGGCAGTACTTC
>.|TRBJ1-2|.|TRBV6-5
CASSYEGTYGYTF
TGTGCCAGCAGTTACGAGGGAACCTATGGCTACACCTTC
>.|TRBJ2-2|.|TRBV5-4
CASSRRGNTGELFF
TGTGCCAGCAGCCGCAGGGGAAACACCGGGGAGCTGTTTTTT
>.|TRBJ1-6|.|TRBV15
CATSKTVLSSYNSPLHF
TGTGCCACCAGCAAGACCGTACTAAGCTCCTATAATTCACCCCTCCACTTT
>.|TRBJ1-1|.|TRBV5-4
CASSSGGMNTEAFF
TGTGCCAGCAGCTCGGGCGGCATGAACACTGAAGCTTTCTTT
>.|TRBJ2-5|TRBD2|TRBV5-1
CASSLVPGGLETQYF
TGCGCCAGCAGCTTGGTTCCGGGGGGGTTAGAGACCCAGTACTTC
>.|TRBJ2-5|TRBD2|TRBV28
CASRETSGGGTQYF
TGTGCCAGCAGAGAAACTAGCGGGGGGGGCACCCAGTACTTC
>.|TRBJ2-2|TRBD2|TRBV5-1
CASSPPGLAGGLTGELFF
TGCGCCAGCAGCCCCCCGGGACTAGCGGGGGGGCTCACCGGGGAGCTGTTTTTT
>.|TRBJ2-2|.|TRBV6-6
CASSYSYRQATGELFF
TGTGCCAGCAGTTACTCATACCGACAGGCAACTGGGGAGCTGTTTTTT
>.|TRBJ2-1|.|TRBV20-1
CSVGRGAEQFF
TGCAGTGTCGGTAGGGGGGCTGAGCAGTTCTTC
>.|TRBJ2-5|TRBD2|TRBV5-1
CASSYIAGQETQYF
TGCGCCAGCAGCTATATAGCGGGTCAAGAGACCCAGTACTTC
>.|TRBJ2-1|TRBD2|TRBV5-1
CASSSRLAGGTYNEQFF
TGCGCCAGCAGCTCCCGACTAGCGGGGGGCACCTACAATGAGCAGTTCTTC
>.|TRBJ2-1|TRBD2|TRBV27
CASRLARAGGYEQFF
TGTGCCAGCCGCCTAGCCCGGGCGGGGGGATATGAGCAGTTCTTC
>.|TRBJ1-1|TRBD1|TRBV5-1
CASSLYAGGTEAFF
TGCGCCAGCAGCTTGTACGCAGGGGGGACTGAAGCTTTCTTT
>.|TRBJ2-3|.|TRBV6-1
CASSEARGVAQYF
TGTGCCAGCAGTGAAGCTCGAGGGGTCGCGCAGTATTTT
>.|TRBJ1-6|.|TRBV7-2
CASSFLRDVTRSPLHF
TGTGCCAGCAGCTTTCTCCGGGACGTCACCCGTTCACCCCTCCACTTT
>.|TRBJ2-1|.|TRBV29-1
CSSEAVTHFF
TGCAGCAGTGAAGCCGTCACCCACTTCTTC
>few|TRBJ2-7|TRBD2|TRBV10-2
CASSERLAGSYEQYF
TGCGCCAGCAGTGAAAGGCTAGCGGGATCCTACGAGCAGTACTTC
>.|TRBJ1-2|TRBD1|TRBV4-3
CASSQEPSTGNYGYTF
TGCGCCAGCAGCCAAGAACCGTCGACAGGGAACTATGGCTACACCTTC
>.|TRBJ1-5|.|TRBV28
CASSLSGKNQPQHF
TGTGCCAGCAGTTTATCAGGGAAGAATCAGCCCCAGCATTTT
>.|TRBJ1-5|.|TRBV28
CASRRQGGPNQPQHF
TGTGCCAGCAGACGGCAAGGGGGTCCCAATCAGCCCCAGCATTTT
>.|TRBJ1-5|TRBD1|TRBV13
CASSPTGVGSNQPQHF
TGTGCCAGCAGTCCTACAGGGGTCGGAAGCAATCAGCCCCAGCATTTT
>once|TRBJ2-5|.|TRBV5-1
CASSFIPVVEETQYF
TGCGCCAGCAGCTTCATCCCCGTGGTGGAAGAGACCCAGTACTTC